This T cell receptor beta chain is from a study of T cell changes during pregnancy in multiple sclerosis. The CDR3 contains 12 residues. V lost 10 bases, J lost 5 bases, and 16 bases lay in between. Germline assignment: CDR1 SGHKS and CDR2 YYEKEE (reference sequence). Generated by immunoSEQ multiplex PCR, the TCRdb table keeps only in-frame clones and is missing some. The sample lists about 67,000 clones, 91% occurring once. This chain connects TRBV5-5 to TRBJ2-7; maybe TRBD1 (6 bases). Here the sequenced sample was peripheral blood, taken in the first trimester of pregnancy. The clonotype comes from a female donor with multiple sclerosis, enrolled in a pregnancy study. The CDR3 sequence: CAGSLTGNEQYF. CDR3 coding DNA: TGTGCCGGATCCTTAACAGGGAACGAGCAGTACTTC.